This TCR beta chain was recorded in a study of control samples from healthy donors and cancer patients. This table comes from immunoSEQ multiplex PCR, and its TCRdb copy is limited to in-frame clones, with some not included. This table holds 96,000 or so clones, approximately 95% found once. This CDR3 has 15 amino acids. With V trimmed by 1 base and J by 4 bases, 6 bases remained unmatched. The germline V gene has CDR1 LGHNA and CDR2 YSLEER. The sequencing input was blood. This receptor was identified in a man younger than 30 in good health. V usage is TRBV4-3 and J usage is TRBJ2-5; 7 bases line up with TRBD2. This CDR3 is CASSQGRSGPETQYF. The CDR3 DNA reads TGCGCCAGCAGCCAAGGGCGTAGCGGGCCAGAGACCCAGTACTTC.